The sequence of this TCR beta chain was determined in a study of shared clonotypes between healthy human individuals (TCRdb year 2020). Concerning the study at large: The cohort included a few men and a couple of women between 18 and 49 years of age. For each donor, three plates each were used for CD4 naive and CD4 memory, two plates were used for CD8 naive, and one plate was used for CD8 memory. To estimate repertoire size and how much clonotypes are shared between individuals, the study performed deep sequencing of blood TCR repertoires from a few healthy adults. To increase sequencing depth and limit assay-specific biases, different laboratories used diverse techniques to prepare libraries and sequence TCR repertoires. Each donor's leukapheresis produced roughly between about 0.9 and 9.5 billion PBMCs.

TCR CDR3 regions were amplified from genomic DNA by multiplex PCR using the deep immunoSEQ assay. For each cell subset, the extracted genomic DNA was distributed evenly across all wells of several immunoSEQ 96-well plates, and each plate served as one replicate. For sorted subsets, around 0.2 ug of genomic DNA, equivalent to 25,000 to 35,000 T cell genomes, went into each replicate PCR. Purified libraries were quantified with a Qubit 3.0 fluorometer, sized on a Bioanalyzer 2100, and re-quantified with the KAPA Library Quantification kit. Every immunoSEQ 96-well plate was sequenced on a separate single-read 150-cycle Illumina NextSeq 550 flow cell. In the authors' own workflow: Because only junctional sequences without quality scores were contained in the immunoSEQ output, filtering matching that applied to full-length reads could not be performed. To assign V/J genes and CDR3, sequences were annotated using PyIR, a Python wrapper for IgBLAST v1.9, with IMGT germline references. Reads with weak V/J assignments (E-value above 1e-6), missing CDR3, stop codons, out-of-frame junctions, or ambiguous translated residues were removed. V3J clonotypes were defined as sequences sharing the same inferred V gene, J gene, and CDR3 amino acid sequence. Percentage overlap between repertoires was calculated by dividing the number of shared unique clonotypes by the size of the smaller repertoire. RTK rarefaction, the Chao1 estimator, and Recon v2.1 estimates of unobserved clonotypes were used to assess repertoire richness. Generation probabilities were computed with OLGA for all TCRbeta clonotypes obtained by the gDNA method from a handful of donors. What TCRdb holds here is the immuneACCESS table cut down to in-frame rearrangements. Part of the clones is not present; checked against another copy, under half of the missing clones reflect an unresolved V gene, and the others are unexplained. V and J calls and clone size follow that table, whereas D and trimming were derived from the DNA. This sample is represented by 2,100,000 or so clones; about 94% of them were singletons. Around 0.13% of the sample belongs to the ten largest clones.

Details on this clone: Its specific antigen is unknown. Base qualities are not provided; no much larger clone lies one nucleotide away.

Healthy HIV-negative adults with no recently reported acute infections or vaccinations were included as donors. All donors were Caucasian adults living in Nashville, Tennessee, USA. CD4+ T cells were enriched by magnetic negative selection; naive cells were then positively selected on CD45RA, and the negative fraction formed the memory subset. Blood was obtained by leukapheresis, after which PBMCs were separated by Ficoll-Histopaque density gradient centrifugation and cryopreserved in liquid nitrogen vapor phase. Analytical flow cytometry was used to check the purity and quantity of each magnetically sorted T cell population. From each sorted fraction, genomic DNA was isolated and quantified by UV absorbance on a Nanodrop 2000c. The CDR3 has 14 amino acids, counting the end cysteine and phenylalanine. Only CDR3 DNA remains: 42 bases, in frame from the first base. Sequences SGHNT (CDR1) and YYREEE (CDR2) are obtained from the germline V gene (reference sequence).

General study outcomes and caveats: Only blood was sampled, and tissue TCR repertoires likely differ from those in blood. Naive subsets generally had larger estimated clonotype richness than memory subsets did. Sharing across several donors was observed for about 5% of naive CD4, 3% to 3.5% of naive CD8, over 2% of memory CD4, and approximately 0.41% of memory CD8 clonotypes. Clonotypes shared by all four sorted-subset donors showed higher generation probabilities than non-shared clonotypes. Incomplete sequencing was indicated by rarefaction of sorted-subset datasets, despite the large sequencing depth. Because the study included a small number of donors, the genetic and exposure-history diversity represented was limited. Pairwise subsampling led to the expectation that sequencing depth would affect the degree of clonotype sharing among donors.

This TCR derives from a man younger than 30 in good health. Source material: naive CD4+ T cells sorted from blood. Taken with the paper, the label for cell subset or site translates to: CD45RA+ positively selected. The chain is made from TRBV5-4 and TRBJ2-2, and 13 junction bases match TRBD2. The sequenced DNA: TGTGGCTTGACTAGCGGGGGGTACACCGGGGAGCTGTTTTTT. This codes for CGLTSGGYTGELFF.